The 6 T cell receptor beta chains below were found in one sample sequenced in a study of control samples from healthy donors and cancer patients. Repertoires were generated with immunoSEQ multiplex PCR, while TCRdb's copy carries only in-frame clones and drops some. The table has over 150,000 clones, about 90% seen once. Sequenced sample: blood. The source is a woman between 45 and 60 years old in good health.

This clone came up once. The chain combines TRBV9 with TRBJ2-1; D gene unclear. V dropped 6 bases and J dropped 8 bases, with 21 bases sitting between them. The germline gives CDR1 SGDLS, CDR2 YYNGEE. The CDR3 contains 15 residues. CDR3 sequence (DNA): TGTGCCAGCACCCTAGTAGAACCGACGTGCGATGAGCAGTTCTTC. This codes for CASTLVEPTCDEQFF.

The genes are TRBV6-2 or TRBV6-3 and TRBJ2-1; 9 nucleotides match TRBD1. The length of the CDR3 is 17 residues. After removal of 1 base from V and 0 bases from J, the junction contained 4 bases not matched to a gene. Germline loops: CDR1 MNHEY, CDR2 SVGEGT. Here the CDR3 DNA reads TGTGCCAGCAGTTACTTACAGGGGGCCCTCTCCTACAATGAGCAGTTCTTC. This codes for CASSYLQGALSYNEQFF.

V gene TRBV12-3 or TRBV12-4 combines with J gene TRBJ1-2; TRBD1 matches 8 bases. CDR3 size: 12 residues. With 5 bases clipped from V and 8 bases from J, the junction kept 4 bases outside the gene matches. CDR3 DNA sequence: TGTGCCAGCAGTCTCCAGGGGGCAGGCTACACCTTC. The encoded protein is CASSLQGAGYTF.

The CDR3 region is CASSLWRGDGSNQPQHF. The CDR3, as DNA: TGTGCCAGCAGTCTGTGGAGGGGGGACGGCTCCAATCAGCCCCAGCATTTT. The genes are TRBV28 and TRBJ1-5, with D possibly being TRBD1 (6 bases). The CDR3 loop spans 17 amino acids. Trimming took off 5 bases at V and 3 bases at J, with 20 bases between the two ends. Germline CDR1 is MDHEN and CDR2 is SYDVKM.

The chain has TRBV6-5 and TRBJ1-5; D is possibly TRBD1 (6 bases). Trimming cost V 5 bases and J 0 bases, with 8 bases left between them. Germline V gene lookup returns CDR1 MNHEY and CDR2 SVGAGI. The CDR3 has 14 amino acids. The DNA for the CDR3 is TGTGCCAGCAGTCGGACAGTTAGCAATCAGCCCCAGCATTTT. Residues: CASSRTVSNQPQHF.

This chain uses TRBV4-3 with TRBJ1-4, with D unresolved. V was trimmed by 0 bases and J by 10 bases, leaving 18 bases between them. CDR1 LGHNA and CDR2 YSLEER come from the germline V gene. The CDR3 runs 16 residues. The CDR3 DNA reads as TGCGCCAGCAGCCAAGAAATGTCTTTTGGCGAAGGAAAACTGTTTTTT. Its translation: CASSQEMSFGEGKLFF.